This entry concerns a single T cell receptor (beta chain). This record belongs to a study of blood T cell repertoires in COVID-19. The ends were cut back, 5 bases at V and 4 bases at J, with 9 bases in the middle. The CDR3 has 14 residues. Germline V gives CDR1 SGHNT, CDR2 YENEEA. Data came from immunoSEQ multiplex PCR; TCRdb stores just in-frame clones and leaves some out. The sample carries about 230,000 clones, roughly nine tenths recorded once. The chain carries TRBV11-3 and TRBJ2-6; possible D gene TRBD2, 6 bases. This receptor was obtained from a woman aged 25 to 45 with acute COVID-19. The sample consisted of PBMCs or T cells enriched from blood (not recorded which). CDR3: CASSGGAGANVLTF. The CDR3, as DNA: TGTGCCAGCAGCGGAGGGGCCGGGGCCAACGTCCTGACTTTC.